Given below is one T cell receptor beta chain in context. The data are from a study of control samples from healthy donors and cancer patients. Germline CDR1 and CDR2: SGDLS and YYNGEE. This CDR3 contains 14 residues. V was clipped by 6 bases and J by 1 base, with 14 bases between them. Libraries were prepared by immunoSEQ multiplex PCR; TCRdb keeps only in-frame clonotypes and omits some of them. The repertoire holds 120,000 or so clones, with roughly 86% as singletons. The source material was blood. The receptor was isolated from a man in his sixties in good health. The rearrangement uses TRBV9 and TRBJ2-7; no reliable D call. The CDR3 spells CASTLSEGSYEQYF. CDR3 in DNA: TGTGCCAGCACCCTATCAGAAGGTTCCTACGAGCAGTACTTC.